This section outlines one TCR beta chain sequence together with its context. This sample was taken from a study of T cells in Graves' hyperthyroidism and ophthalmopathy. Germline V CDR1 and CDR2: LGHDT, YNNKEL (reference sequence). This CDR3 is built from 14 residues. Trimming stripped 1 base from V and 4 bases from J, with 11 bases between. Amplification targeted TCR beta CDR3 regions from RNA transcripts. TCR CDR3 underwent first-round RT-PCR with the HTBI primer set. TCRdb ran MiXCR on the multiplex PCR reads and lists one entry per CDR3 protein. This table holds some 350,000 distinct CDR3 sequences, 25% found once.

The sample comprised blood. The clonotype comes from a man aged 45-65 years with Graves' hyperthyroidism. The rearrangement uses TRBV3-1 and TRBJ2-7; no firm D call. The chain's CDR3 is CASSQALSEYEQYF. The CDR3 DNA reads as TGTGCCAGCAGCCAAGCGCTGTCCGAATACGAGCAGTACTTC.